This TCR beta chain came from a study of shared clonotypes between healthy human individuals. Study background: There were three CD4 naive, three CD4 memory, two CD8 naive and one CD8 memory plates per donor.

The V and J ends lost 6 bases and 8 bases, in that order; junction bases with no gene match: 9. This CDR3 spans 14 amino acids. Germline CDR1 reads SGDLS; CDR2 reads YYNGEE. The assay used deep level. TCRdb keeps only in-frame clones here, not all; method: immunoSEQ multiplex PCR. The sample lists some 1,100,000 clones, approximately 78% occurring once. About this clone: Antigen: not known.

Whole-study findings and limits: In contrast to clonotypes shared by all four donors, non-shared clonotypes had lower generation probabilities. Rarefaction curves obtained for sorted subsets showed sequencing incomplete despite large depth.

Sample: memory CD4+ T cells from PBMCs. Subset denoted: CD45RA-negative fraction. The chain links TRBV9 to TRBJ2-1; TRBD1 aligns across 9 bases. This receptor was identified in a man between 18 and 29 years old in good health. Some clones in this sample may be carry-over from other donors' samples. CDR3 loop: CASTKGQGRDEQFF. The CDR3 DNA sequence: TGTGCCAGCACCAAGGGACAGGGAAGAGATGAGCAGTTCTTC.